This is a list of T cell receptor beta chains from one sample in a study of blood T cell repertoires in COVID-19. This table comes from immunoSEQ multiplex PCR, and its TCRdb copy is limited to in-frame clones, with some not included. The sample includes approximately 200,000 clones, 80% to 90% of them seen just once. Sequencing input: peripheral blood. The receptor source for this set is a man aged 30 to 45 with acute or convalescent COVID-19. Each CDR3 is given without its conserved first and last residue.

v_gene | CDR3aa
TRBV5-1 | ASSSVLLGSSYNEQF
TRBV12-3/TRBV12-4 | ASSRTGGTEAF
TRBV11-2 | ASSLDSQGARTGELF
TRBV30 | AWIRGPYEQY
TRBV5-1 | ASSFRGTSYNEQF
TRBV15 | ATSRDSYEQY
TRBV30 | AWSVPTGANTEAF
TRBV7-2 | ASSFRRESGTDTQY
TRBV4-2 | ASSQQGHFNEKLF
TRBV4-1 | ASSQGPSGGTDTQY
TRBV5-1 | ASSLGLVGTGELF
TRBV5-4 | ASSYARTSGRKQF
TRBV5-6 | ASSRETYEQY
TRBV9 | ASSVATGNSPLH
TRBV28 | ASSFPKGGTTEAF
TRBV6-5 | ASSYSGTHTGELF
TRBV28 | ASSSSTFYGYT
TRBV15 | ATSRNHKEAF
TRBV28 | ASSSADRGRPYSNQPQH
TRBV28 | ASSSFRTGGSYNSPLH
TRBV5-1 | ASSPVVADPSYNEQF
TRBV9 | ASSVGRPNYGYT
TRBV10-1 | ASSEFGTRFDEQF
TRBV10-1 | ASSDPPGTSGPDTQY
TRBV30 | AWSVRIAPNTEAF
TRBV18 | ASSPPSSKQF
TRBV27 | ASRAPLWEGSPLH